This passage covers 31 T cell receptor beta chains from one sample sequenced in a study of T cell responses to AZD1222 COVID-19 vaccine (dated by TCRdb to about 2021). In the paper's terms, the time point label means: baseline before first vaccination. What the treatment or condition label conveys for this sample: meningococcal conjugate vaccine given as trial control. The library was produced with the immunoSEQ multiplex PCR assay. Entries here come from immuneACCESS through TCRdb and include only in-frame sequences with V and J called. Some clones fail to appear in such tables; in the studies checked, an unresolved V gene covers under half of the shortfall, and the cause of the remainder is unknown. Present in this sample are 55,000 to 75,000 clones, less than 85% of which were seen just once. Around 25% of the sample is taken by the ten largest. Sequenced here: peripheral blood, sampled on day 0 of MenACWY control vaccination. These receptors were taken from an adult in good health.

CDR3 amino acids: CASSPQQGANQPQHF. CDR3 nucleotide sequence: TGTGCCAGCAGCCCACAGCAGGGGGCGAATCAGCCCCAGCATTTT. The chain recombines TRBV28 with TRBJ1-5; the match to TRBD1 covers 8 bases. Germline V gives CDR1 MDHEN, CDR2 SYDVKM. After removal of 6 bases from V and 4 bases from J, the junction contained 8 bases not matched to a gene. The CDR3 is 15 amino acids. The full variable domain, rest sourced from reference TRBV28 and TRBJ1-5, is DVKVTQSSRYLVKRTGEKVFLECVQDMDHENMFWYRQDPGLGLRLIYFSYDVKMKEKGDIPEGYSVSREKKERFSLILESASTNQTSMYLCASSPQQGANQPQHFGDGTRLSIL.

This chain connects TRBV12-3 or TRBV12-4 to TRBJ2-1, with D perhaps TRBD2 (5 bases). This CDR3 spans 12 amino acids. The V end was cut by 6 bases, the J end by 12 bases, with 15 bases between. This CDR3 is CASSTRNVGQFF. In DNA form, the CDR3 reads TGTGCCAGCAGCACTAGGAATGTGGGGCAGTTCTTC.

This clone was seen more than once but under ten times. The chain uses TRBV6-6 and TRBJ2-1; 7 nucleotides align to TRBD1. Germline CDR1 reads MNHNY; CDR2 reads SVGAGI (reference sequence). The CDR3 consists of 16 residues. The junction had 16 bases not matched to a gene; V was cut back by 9 bases and J by 5 bases. CDR3 in DNA: TGTGCCAGTGACTCAACCGAGGGGGCCCCCCACAATGAGCAGTTCTTC. This translates into CASDSTEGAPHNEQFF.

J is TRBJ2-3 and V is TRBV4-3; 9 nucleotides agree with TRBD2. This CDR3 is built from 15 residues. J was trimmed by 4 bases and V by 1 base; bases with no gene match: 3. Looked up from germline, CDR1 is LGHNA and CDR2 is YSLEER. The CDR3 loop is CASSQGSGGADTQYF. CDR3 DNA sequence: TGCGCCAGCAGCCAAGGTAGCGGGGGAGCAGATACGCAGTATTTT.

This clone has just a few counts. The chain is built from TRBV29-1 and TRBJ1-1; TRBD1 is a possible D gene (6 bases). The CDR3 length is 13 residues. The ends were cut back, 4 bases at V and 11 bases at J, with 20 bases in the middle. CDR1 and CDR2 from the germline V gene are SQVTM and ANQGSEA. The CDR3 DNA follows: TGCAGCGTTGGCGCGCAGGCGGGGGCTCAGGCTTTCTTT. Translated, it gives CSVGAQAGAQAFF.

This clone was detected only once. This rearrangement joins TRBV27 to TRBJ1-5, with 7 positions matching TRBD1. This CDR3 has 15 residues. The germline gives CDR1 MNHEY, CDR2 SMNVEV (reference sequence). V was clipped by 3 bases and J by 2 bases; unmatched bases: 4. The CDR3 sequence: CASSFQGGGNQPQHF. CDR3 nucleotides: TGTGCCAGCAGTTTTCAAGGGGGCGGCAATCAGCCCCAGCATTTT.

The chain employs TRBV9 and TRBJ2-2; 12 nucleotides match TRBD1. The CDR3 extends over 15 amino acids. Losses at the gene ends were 2 bases for V and 7 bases for J; bases not matched to a gene: 3. The germline gives CDR1 SGDLS, CDR2 YYNGEE. This CDR3 reads CASSVGTGGHGELFF. CDR3 DNA: TGTGCCAGCAGCGTCGGGACAGGGGGCCACGGGGAGCTGTTTTTT.

This sequence joins TRBV6-1 and TRBJ2-7; no clear D. The germline V gene has CDR1 MNHNS and CDR2 SASEGT. The CDR3 covers 12 residues. V lost 2 bases to trimming and J lost 3 bases, with 5 bases between them. This CDR3 is CASSETDYEQYF. The CDR3 DNA is TGTGCCAGCAGTGAAACTGACTACGAGCAGTACTTC.

The V call is TRBV7-6, the J call TRBJ1-6, with 7 bases aligning to TRBD1. Trimming removed 2 bases from V and 1 base from J; junction bases left unmatched: 11. This CDR3 has 19 amino acids. In germline, CDR1 is SGHVS, CDR2 FNYEAQ. The CDR3 loop is CASSLRAGGLESYNSPLHF. CDR3 coding DNA: TGTGCCAGCAGCTTAAGGGCAGGGGGTTTAGAGTCCTATAATTCACCCCTCCACTTT. Full variable domain (rest looked up from reference TRBV7-6 and TRBJ1-6): GAGVSQSPRYKVTKRGQDVALRCDPISGHVSLYWYRQALGQGPEFLTYFNYEAQQDKSGLPNDRFSAERPEGSISTLTIQRTEQRDSAMYRCASSLRAGGLESYNSPLHFGNGTRLTVT.

The rearrangement uses TRBV2 and TRBJ2-7; the D gene could be TRBD1 or TRBD2 (5 bases each). This CDR3 has 13 amino acids. The germline V gene encodes CDR1 SNHLY and CDR2 FYNNEI. V gave up 3 bases and J gave up 3 bases, with 9 bases separating them. CDR3 region: CASSEGPYYEQYF. The CDR3 DNA reads as TGTGCCAGCAGTGAGGGACCCTACTACGAGCAGTACTTC.

This chain uses TRBV6-5 with TRBJ2-1, with 7 bases identical to TRBD2. This CDR3 is 15 amino acids long. Germline V gene data show CDR1 as MNHEY and CDR2 as SVGAGI. The V gene end was trimmed by 6 bases and the J gene end by 0 bases; junction bases not matched to a gene: 5. The CDR3 is CASSASGSSYNEQFF. CDR3 DNA sequence: TGTGCCAGCAGCGCTAGCGGAAGCTCCTACAATGAGCAGTTCTTC.

This sequence joins TRBV9 and TRBJ2-7, with D possibly TRBD1 on 5 matching bases. Germline V CDR1 and CDR2: SGDLS, YYNGEE. The CDR3 is 14 amino acids. Trimming removed 4 bases from V and 2 bases from J, with 13 bases in between. The CDR3 nucleotides are TGTGCCAGCAGCTTTGGGGCGGACCCCTACGAGCAGTACTTC. Translating gives CASSFGADPYEQYF.

This CDR3 is CASSEGGTVDEQFF. The DNA of the CDR3 is TGTGCCAGCAGCGAGGGGGGGACTGTGGATGAGCAGTTCTTC. This chain links TRBV9 with TRBJ2-1; perhaps TRBD2 as D (7 bases). This CDR3 is 14 amino acids long. V lost 3 bases and J 8 bases, leaving 15 bases between the germline ends. Germline V lookup: CDR1 SGDLS, CDR2 YYNGEE.

J is TRBJ1-1 and V is TRBV2; weak D call: TRBD1 (5 bases). This CDR3 comprises 13 residues. CDR1 SNHLY and CDR2 FYNNEI come from the germline V gene. Trimming took 6 bases from V and 1 from J, leaving 9 bases between them. The CDR3 region is CASRGHGNTEAFF. CDR3 nucleotide sequence: TGTGCCAGCAGAGGACATGGGAACACTGAAGCTTTCTTT.

The chain carries TRBV3-1 (or the pseudogene TRBV3-2) and TRBJ2-5, with D uncertain. This CDR3 contains 16 residues. Trimming removed 0 bases at V and 3 bases at J, with 14 bases between. From germline, CDR1 is LGHDT and CDR2 YNNKEL (reference sequence). CDR3 sequence: CASSQEGSKWKETQYF. CDR3 in DNA: TGTGCCAGCAGCCAAGAGGGGTCCAAGTGGAAAGAGACCCAGTACTTC.

The V and J genes are TRBV23-1 and TRBJ1-4; D is uncertain. TRBV23-1 carries the ORF label, with uncertain function. Trimming removed 0 bases from V and 0 bases from J, with 14 bases in between. CDR3 size: 18 residues. CDR3 nucleotides: TGCGCCAGCAGTCAATCAGGGTACGGGTTTGCAACTAATGAAAAACTGTTTTTT. Residues: CASSQSGYGFATNEKLFF.

This clone has a handful of counts. The DNA for the CDR3 is TGTGCCACCAGCAGGGAGGGGATCTATGGCTACACCTTC. Amino acid sequence: CATSREGIYGYTF. The chain uses TRBV15 and TRBJ1-2, with TRBD1 as a possible D gene (5 bases). CDR3 length equals 13 residues. Germline V gene data show CDR1 as LNHNV and CDR2 as YYDKDF (reference sequence). V lost 3 bases and J lost 4, with 9 bases in between.

The chain uses TRBV2 and TRBJ2-7, with 8 bases matching TRBD1. Germline-derived CDR1 and CDR2 are SNHLY and FYNNEI. Trimming removed 3 bases from V and 3 bases from J; junction bases left unmatched: 1. The CDR3 covers 13 residues. The CDR3 DNA sequence: TGTGCCAGCAGTGAGGACAGGGACTACGAGCAGTACTTC. It yields the protein CASSEDRDYEQYF.

The J gene is TRBJ2-2, the V gene TRBV7-6; TRBD2 agrees at 15 bases. The germline CDR1 and CDR2 sequences are SGHVS and FNYEAQ. The CDR3 totals 17 residues. Trimming removed 4 bases from V and 3 bases from J; junction bases left unmatched: 3. The CDR3 DNA sequence: TGTGCCAGCAGCTCGGGACTAGCGGGAGGAGACACCGGGGAGCTGTTTTTT. Its protein is CASSSGLAGGDTGELFF.

The chain has TRBV11-2 and TRBJ2-3, with TRBD2 matching 10 bases. The CDR3 is made up of 19 amino acids. The J segment lost 2 bases and the V segment lost 3 bases, leaving 14 bases of the junction unmatched. CDR1 and CDR2 from the germline V gene are SGHAT and FQNNGV. CDR3 coding DNA: TGTGCCAGCAGCTTGGTGCCATGGGCTAGCGGGGGTCCCACAGATACGCAGTATTTT. Translation gives CASSLVPWASGGPTDTQYF.

The chain uses TRBV6-5 and TRBJ1-4; D gene uncertain. The CDR3 is 15 amino acids. The germline gives CDR1 MNHEY, CDR2 SVGAGI. The ends were cut back, 5 bases at V and 8 bases at J, with 18 bases in the middle. CDR3 protein: CASSPSGPSEEKLFF. CDR3 nucleotide sequence: TGTGCCAGCAGTCCCTCCGGGCCCTCGGAGGAAAAACTGTTTTTT.

V usage is TRBV7-8 and J usage is TRBJ2-2; 8 bases fit TRBD2. Looked up from germline, CDR1 is SGHVS and CDR2 is FQNEAQ. The CDR3 extends over 21 amino acids. V lost 2 bases and J lost 0; bases outside the gene matches: 17. The CDR3 DNA reads TGTGCCAGCAGCTTATTTGGAAGGGCGGGAGGAGGGAATTCGAACACCGGGGAGCTGTTTTTT. It codes for CASSLFGRAGGGNSNTGELFF.

The gene calls are TRBV25-1 and TRBJ2-1, with a tentative D call TRBD2 (6 bases). V was cut by 5 bases and J by 0 bases, with 8 bases left in between. There are 14 residues in the CDR3. The germline gives CDR1 MGHDK, CDR2 SYGVNS. The CDR3 DNA sequence: TGTGCCAGCAGTCCGGGGGTCTCCTACAATGAGCAGTTCTTC. This translates into CASSPGVSYNEQFF.

The genes are TRBV5-4 and TRBJ2-3; TRBD2 agrees at 12 bases. V trimming: 4 bases; J trimming: 2 bases; junction bases outside the gene matches: 5. The CDR3 is 16 residues long. Germline V gene data show CDR1 as SGHNT and CDR2 as YYREEE (reference sequence). The CDR3 loop reads CASSPLAGGTTDTQYF. The CDR3 coding sequence is TGTGCCAGCAGCCCACTAGCGGGGGGTACCACAGATACGCAGTATTTT.

The count of this clone is one. The chain recombines TRBV7-2 with TRBJ1-2; D gene unclear. Germline V gene data show CDR1 as SGHTA and CDR2 as FQGNSA. This CDR3 spans 14 amino acids. Deletions cut 5 bases from V and 7 bases from J, with 17 bases between. The CDR3: CASSSIPTYSGYTF. CDR3 DNA: TGTGCCAGCAGCAGTATCCCAACTTACTCTGGCTACACCTTC.

This clone was detected only once. The chain is built from TRBV2 and TRBJ2-1, with a weak D call TRBD2 (5 bases). CDR3 length: 15 amino acids. Germline-derived CDR1 and CDR2 are SNHLY and FYNNEI. V lost 6 bases and J 2 bases, leaving 14 bases between the germline ends. CDR3 region: CASREDSAAYNEQFF. The DNA of the CDR3 is TGTGCCAGCAGGGAGGACTCGGCCGCCTACAATGAGCAGTTCTTC.

The gene calls are TRBV5-4 and TRBJ2-3; TRBD2 matches at 8 bases. The CDR3 has 14 residues. The germline V gene has CDR1 SGHNT and CDR2 YYREEE (reference sequence). Trimming at V came to 4 bases and at J to 1 base, leaving 2 bases not matched to a gene. CDR3 nucleotides: TGTGCCAGCAGCGTTAGCGGGGGCACAGATACGCAGTATTTT. This encodes CASSVSGGTDTQYF.

The chain combines TRBV5-1 with TRBJ2-7, with a weak D call TRBD1 (6 bases). From germline, CDR1 is SGHRS and CDR2 YFSETQ. This CDR3 has 15 residues. Deletions cut 5 bases from V and 9 bases from J, with 24 bases between. The CDR3 protein is CASRQNRDARGGQYF. The CDR3 DNA follows: TGCGCCAGCAGGCAAAACCGGGATGCCCGAGGGGGGCAGTACTTC.

The chain uses TRBV3-1 (or the pseudogene TRBV3-2) and TRBJ1-2; 7 nucleotides align to TRBD1. The CDR3 is made up of 16 amino acids. Germline trimming cut 3 bases from V and 8 bases from J; bases unmatched to any gene: 15. In germline, CDR1 is LGHDT, CDR2 YNNKEL (reference sequence). The CDR3 DNA follows: TGTGCCAGCAGCCAGAGGGGGACAGAAGGAAGAGAAGGCTACACCTTC. It codes for CASSQRGTEGREGYTF.

The table lists this clone with a count of one. This chain uses TRBV6-4 with TRBJ1-2, with D perhaps matching TRBD1 (6 bases). CDR1 and CDR2 (germline): MRHNA, SNTAGT. Trimming pared 5 bases from V and 0 bases from J, leaving 13 bases between. The CDR3 is 15 amino acids. The CDR3 reads CASSLWTATNYGYTF. In DNA, the CDR3 is TGTGCCAGCAGTCTTTGGACAGCAACTAACTATGGCTACACCTTC.

This clone was picked up one time. The chain couples TRBV6-6 to TRBJ2-7; a possible D gene is TRBD2 (6 bases). Trimming shortened V by 0 bases and J by 6 bases, and 12 bases separated the two germline ends. Germline CDR1 reads MNHNY; CDR2 reads SVGAGI (reference sequence). This CDR3 is built from 14 residues. The CDR3 coding sequence is TGTGCCAGCAGTTACTCGCGGGGCCGGCTCGAGCAGTACTTC. Protein sequence: CASSYSRGRLEQYF.